The T cell receptor beta chain described here comes from a study of identical twins (dated by TCRdb to 2016 to 2018). Describing the broader study: TCR alpha and beta repertoires from monozygotic twins, unrelated adults of various ages and cord blood were deep-sequenced to test whether fetal clonotypes persist. Replicate twin experiments were performed at different times using different library preparation protocols to rule out contamination. The paper's findings and limits, for the study overall: Out-of-frame TCR alpha sharing in monozygotic twins was systematically underestimated by recombination models, whereas sharing between unrelated individuals was in agreement with the recombination models. Compared with coincidental sharing between unrelated individuals, an excess of low generation-probability sequences was observed among out-of-frame TCR alpha sequences shared between twins. Zero-insertion analyses could be partly confounded by invariant T cells such as MAIT and iNKT, although diverse VJ usage argued against such confounding for most clonotypes. Because the same donors could not be followed over many years, conclusions were based on cross-sectional statistical analysis. The excess sharing between twins in beta out-of-frame sequences was weaker because fewer shared sequences reduced the signal-to-noise ratio. Abundant cord blood beta clonotypes carried fewer insertions; young adult naive repertoires showed a weaker similar trend, while memory repertoires showed none.

The library relied on 5' RACE. Sequencing instrument: Illumina HiSeq 2000. A universal primer binding site was added through template switching, and the final cDNA carried a unique molecular identifier so that TCR cDNA molecules could be counted accurately. Specific primers in the conserved constant-segment region were used to synthesize first-strand cDNA for the TCR alpha and beta chains. Each cDNA library was double barcoded, with a SMART-Mk sample barcode plus Illumina barcodes, to control for contamination. Two successive PCR steps introduced TruSeq adapter sequences along with Illumina sample barcodes. Sequencing of the TCR alpha and beta cDNA libraries was done on the Illumina HiSeq platform using custom primers. For the original study's pipeline: Raw reads were processed with MiGEC to extract unique molecular identifiers, and MiXCR was used to determine CDR3 positions. Recombination models were inferred per individual with the repgenHMM and IGoR tools using an EM algorithm. The analysis of shared clonotypes was done with the tcR package in R, with sharing normalized by the product of cloneset sizes. To study raw recombination free of thymic and clonal selection effects, out-of-frame nonproductive sequences were analyzed. The public reads were run again by TCRdb, first through fastp at Q25 and then through MiXCR, and only productive beta chains were kept. For every CDR3 protein sequence, its rows merge into one entry that carries the most common genes and DNA. The V and J calls shown here were made by TCRdb, not taken from the authors' results. The sample yields around 960,000 distinct CDR3 sequences; around 12% were counted once. The ten largest make up 1.5% to 2% of the sample.

Turning to this clonotype: This receptor's antigen is unknown. No base quality information exists; no much larger clone differs at one position.

Every donor was a healthy Caucasian. Three pairs of female monozygotic twins, all aged 18 to 29 years, made up the twin cohort. RNA for TCR libraries was isolated from peripheral blood mononuclear cells. The CDR3 has 15 amino acids, counting the end cysteine and valine. The CDR3 DNA has 45 bases and is translated from base 1. The V end gives up 2 bases and the J end 0 bases, leaving 4 bases in the junction not matched to a gene. CDR1 and CDR2 are read off the germline V gene (reference sequence) as DFQATT and SNEGSKA. The sample was also linked to a second study, of yellow fever vaccine responses in identical twins. As that second paper reports: The authors reported that the T cell response to vaccination in identical twins appeared partly convergent and partly personalized. In the study, vaccine-responding T cell clones were precisely tracked in identical twins.

This chain joins TRBV20-1 to TRBJ2-7, with 10 central nucleotides matching TRBD2. Material: PBMCs. The receptor was derived from a woman between 18 and 29 years old in good health. The CDR3 is CSARKAGGSSYEQYV. In nucleotides, the sequence is TGCAGTGCTAGAAAAGCGGGGGGGAGCTCCTACGAGCAGTACGTC.